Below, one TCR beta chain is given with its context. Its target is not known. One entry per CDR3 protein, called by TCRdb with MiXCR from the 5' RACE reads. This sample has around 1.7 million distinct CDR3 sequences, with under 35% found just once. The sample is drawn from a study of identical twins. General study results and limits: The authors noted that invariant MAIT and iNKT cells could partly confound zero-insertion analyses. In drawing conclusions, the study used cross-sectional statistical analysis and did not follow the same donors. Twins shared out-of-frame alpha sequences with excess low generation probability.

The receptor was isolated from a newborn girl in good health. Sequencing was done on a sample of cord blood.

DNA of the CDR3: TGTGCCAGCAGCGGGGTGACAGGCTACGAGCAGTACTTC. It encodes CASSGVTGYEQYF. The chain is built from TRBV7-9 and TRBJ2-5, with D possibly being TRBD1 (6 bases). The J call may be in error: the DNA end matches TRBJ2-7 better. Germline values: CDR1 SEHNR, CDR2 FQNEAQ (reference sequence). The CDR3 has 13 residues.